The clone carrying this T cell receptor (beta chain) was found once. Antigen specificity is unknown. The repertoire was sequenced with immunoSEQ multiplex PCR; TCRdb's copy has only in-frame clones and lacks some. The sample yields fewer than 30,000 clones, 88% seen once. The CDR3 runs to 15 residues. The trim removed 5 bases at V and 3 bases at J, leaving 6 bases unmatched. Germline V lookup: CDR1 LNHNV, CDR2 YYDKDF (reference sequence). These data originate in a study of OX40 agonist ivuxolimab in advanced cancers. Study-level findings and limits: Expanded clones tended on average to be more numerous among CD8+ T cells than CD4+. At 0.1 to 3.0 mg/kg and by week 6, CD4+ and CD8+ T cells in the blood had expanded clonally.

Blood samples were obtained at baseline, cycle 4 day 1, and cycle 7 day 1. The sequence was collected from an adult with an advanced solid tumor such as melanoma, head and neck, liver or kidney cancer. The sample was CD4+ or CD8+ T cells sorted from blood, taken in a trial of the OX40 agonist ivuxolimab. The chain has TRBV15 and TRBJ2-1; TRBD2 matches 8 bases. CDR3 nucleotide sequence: TGTGCCACCAGCCCTAAAGCGGGAGACTACAATGAGCAGTTCTTC. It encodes CATSPKAGDYNEQFF.